Listed here are 22 T cell receptor beta chains from one sample, sequenced in a study of T-cell memory formation after mild COVID-19. MiXCR was run by TCRdb on the 5' RACE reads, yielding one entry per CDR3 protein. The table lists hundreds of thousands of distinct CDR3 sequences, approximately 15% of them singletons. The sample comprised PBMCs or a T cell subset sorted from them (not recorded which). All receptors derive from a man between 18 and 29 years old who had mild COVID-19 (a few samples of this study predate the infection). Cell type and time point are not known.

CDR3 nucleotide sequence: TGCAGAGCCGGGGTGCCGGGGCGGGGGCCATACCAAGAGACCCAGTACTTC. Its protein product is CRAGVPGRGPYQETQYF. The rearrangement links TRBV20-1 to TRBJ2-5; possibly TRBD2 for D (7 bases). Germline assignment: CDR1 DFQATT and CDR2 SNEGSKA (reference sequence). The CDR3 is 17 residues long.

This clonotype was observed at least ten times. The V and J genes are TRBV29-1 and TRBJ1-2; D gene uncertain. Germline loops: CDR1 SQVTM, CDR2 ANQGSEA. Trimming took off 7 bases at V and 5 bases at J, with 17 bases between the two ends. The CDR3 has 13 residues. CDR3 DNA sequence: TGCAGCGACCGAGAAGGAGCCCTATATGGCTACACCTTC. Its protein product is CSDREGALYGYTF.

DNA of the CDR3: TGTGCCACCAGTGAGGCTTCGGGACCTTCCAATCAGCCCCAGCATTTT. Protein product: CATSEASGPSNQPQHF. The chain combines TRBV24-1 with TRBJ1-5, with TRBD1 as a possible D gene (5 bases). The ends were cut back, 4 bases at V and 3 bases at J, with 15 bases in the middle. This CDR3 is built from 16 residues. The germline gives CDR1 KGHDR, CDR2 SFDVKD.

This rearrangement joins TRBV5-1 to TRBJ2-5, with 7 bases matching TRBD1. Germline V CDR1 and CDR2: SGHRS, YFSETQ. The CDR3 runs to 16 residues. The V gene end was trimmed by 1 base and the J gene end by 1 base; junction bases not matched to a gene: 7. The CDR3 here is CASSLSGQRGQETQYF. The CDR3, as DNA: TGCGCCAGCAGCTTGTCGGGACAGAGGGGCCAAGAGACCCAGTACTTC. The full variable domain, with the rest looked up from reference TRBV5-1 and TRBJ2-5, is KAGVTQTPRYLIKTRGQQVTLSCSPISGHRSVSWYQQTPGQGLQFLFEYFSETQRNKGNFPGRFSGRQFSNSRSEMNVSTLELGDSALYLCASSLSGQRGQETQYFGPGTRLLVL.

The sample holds a few counts of this clonotype. The gene calls are TRBV5-8 and TRBJ1-5; no clear D gene. Germline values: CDR1 SGHTS, CDR2 YDEGEE. The CDR3 contains 16 residues. The ends were cut back, 5 bases at V and 5 bases at J, with 20 bases in the middle. CDR3 DNA sequence: TGTGCCAGCAGTCTCCGTTGGGTGGGAAGGGATCAGCCCCAGCATTTT. Translation gives CASSLRWVGRDQPQHF.

The rearrangement links TRBV3-1 to TRBJ2-5; 8 bases agree with TRBD1. V shed 1 base, J shed 7 bases, and the junction held 8 bases outside the gene matches. CDR1 and CDR2 from the germline V gene are LGHDT and YNNKEL (reference sequence). The CDR3 spans 15 residues. The CDR3 nucleotides read TGTGCCAGCAGCCAAGTCCCGCAGGGGGCCGGGACCCAGTACTTC. It specifies CASSQVPQGAGTQYF.

V is TRBV2 and J is TRBJ2-5; D gene ambiguous. Trimming removed 8 bases from V and 1 base from J, with 14 bases in between. Germline assignment: CDR1 SNHLY and CDR2 FYNNEI. This CDR3 is 14 amino acids long. The CDR3 spells CASRSRQTQETQYF. CDR3 nucleotide sequence: TGTGCCAGCCGAAGCCGGCAAACCCAAGAGACCCAGTACTTC.

The gene calls are TRBV7-9 and TRBJ2-7; D possibly corresponds to TRBD2 (5 bases). This CDR3 spans 13 amino acids. In germline, CDR1 is SEHNR, CDR2 FQNEAQ (reference sequence). Trimming shortened V by 1 base and J by 6 bases, and 10 bases separated the two germline ends. The CDR3 here is CASSLDMSGEQYF. DNA of the CDR3: TGTGCCAGCAGCTTAGACATGAGCGGCGAGCAGTACTTC. The full variable domain, in which reference TRBV7-9 and TRBJ2-7 provide the parts outside the CDR3, is DTGVSQNPRHKITKRGQNVTFRCDPISEHNRLYWYRQTLGQGPEFLTYFQNEAQLEKSRLLSDRFSAERPKGSFSTLEIQRTEQGDSAMYLCASSLDMSGEQYFGPGTRLTVT.

The chain has TRBV6-1 and TRBJ1-1; D is possibly TRBD1 (5 bases). V gave up 6 bases and J gave up 1 base, with 12 bases separating them. The CDR3 totals 14 residues. Germline V gene sequence: CDR1 MNHNS, CDR2 SASEGT. DNA for the CDR3: TGTGCCAGCAGCCAAACAGGTCAGAACACTGAAGCTTTCTTT. As protein: CASSQTGQNTEAFF.

V and J are TRBV7-8 and TRBJ2-1; 9 nucleotides line up with TRBD2. Germline trimming cut 5 bases from V and 4 bases from J; bases unmatched to any gene: 6. CDR1 and CDR2 (germline): SGHVS, FQNEAQ. There are 15 residues in the CDR3. CDR3: CASSVSGGPYNEQFF. The CDR3 coding sequence is TGTGCCAGCAGCGTTAGCGGGGGCCCGTACAATGAGCAGTTCTTC.

This clonotype was recorded a few times. The genes are TRBV6-1 and TRBJ2-7; D tentatively fits TRBD1 or TRBD2 (5 bases each). Trimming left V 6 bases short and J 2 bases short, with 11 bases between. The CDR3 has 13 residues. The germline CDR1 and CDR2 sequences are MNHNS and SASEGT. The CDR3 sequence is CASRKRGPYEQYF. The CDR3 nucleotides read TGTGCCAGCAGAAAGAGGGGCCCCTACGAGCAGTACTTC.

A few counts support this clonotype. This sequence joins TRBV29-1 and TRBJ1-5; D remains unclear. CDR3 size: 13 residues. Trimming pared 7 bases from V and 5 bases from J, leaving 15 bases between. Germline CDR1 reads SQVTM; CDR2 reads ANQGSEA. CDR3 loop: CSAGPAPYQPQHF. The CDR3 DNA is TGCAGCGCCGGTCCAGCTCCCTATCAGCCCCAGCATTTT.

This clonotype was seen a handful of times. The chain recombines TRBV10-3 with TRBJ2-7, with 9 bases identical to TRBD2. V was pared by 10 bases and J by 5 bases, with 6 bases of the junction left unmatched. CDR3 size: 12 residues. The V gene's germline CDR1 is ENHRY and CDR2 SYGVKD. The CDR3 DNA reads TGTGCCAGCCGCGGGGGGGCGAACGAGCAGTACTTC. This encodes CASRGGANEQYF.

In this sample, this clonotype turned up a few times. The rearrangement links TRBV4-2 to TRBJ2-1, with 8 bases lining up with TRBD2. This CDR3 contains 15 residues. V lost 4 bases, J lost 6 bases, and 8 bases stayed unmatched. Germline V lookup: CDR1 LGHNA, CDR2 YNFKEQ. The CDR3 spells CASSPWAGGFNEQFF. The CDR3 DNA follows: TGTGCCAGCAGCCCATGGGCGGGGGGATTCAATGAGCAGTTCTTC.

V usage is TRBV4-1 and J usage is TRBJ2-7; tentative D call: TRBD1 (5 bases). The CDR3 has 18 residues. Germline-derived CDR1 and CDR2 are MGHRA and YSYEKL. V was pared by 0 bases and J by 0 bases, with 18 bases between. The CDR3 reads CASSQEGSGLSSSYEQYF. Here the CDR3 DNA reads TGCGCCAGCAGCCAAGAAGGGTCAGGGCTTTCAAGCTCCTACGAGCAGTACTTC.

This clonotype was seen a handful of times. V and J are TRBV7-2 and TRBJ1-2; D gene ambiguous. There are 13 residues in the CDR3. In germline, CDR1 is SGHTA, CDR2 FQGNSA. V lost 5 bases and J lost 4, with 11 bases in between. The CDR3 reads CASSLTEAYGYTF. The CDR3, as DNA: TGTGCCAGCAGCCTTACAGAGGCCTATGGCTACACCTTC.

In this sample, this clonotype turned up a few times. V is TRBV25-1 and J is TRBJ2-5; unclear D gene. CDR1 and CDR2 (germline): MGHDK, SYGVNS. This CDR3 contains 14 residues. V was cut by 1 base and J by 5 bases, with 11 bases left in between. As DNA, the CDR3 is TGTGCCAGCAGTGAATCGGACCGTTCGGAGACCCAGTACTTC. This encodes CASSESDRSETQYF.

V is TRBV6-5 and J is TRBJ2-5, with TRBD2 matching 13 bases. This CDR3 contains 15 residues. Germline-derived CDR1 and CDR2 are MNHEY and SVGAGI. V lost 6 bases and J lost 11; bases outside the gene matches: 12. The CDR3 DNA follows: TGTGCCAGCAGCCCCGGACTAGCGGGGGTCCTCTCTCAGTACTTC. Its translation is CASSPGLAGVLSQYF.

This clonotype has a count of ten or more. The rearrangement uses TRBV28 and TRBJ1-3; D gene ambiguous. The CDR3 is 13 residues long. Germline V lookup: CDR1 MDHEN, CDR2 SYDVKM. Trimming pared 7 bases from V and 4 bases from J, leaving 11 bases between. CDR3 coding DNA: TGTGCCAGCACCTTTTCGGTGGGAAACACCATATATTTT. Translation: CASTFSVGNTIYF.

This clonotype was detected ten times or more. The V call is TRBV4-1, the J call TRBJ1-1, with 10 bases that match TRBD1. Germline V lookup: CDR1 MGHRA, CDR2 YSYEKL. V trimming: 5 bases; J trimming: 1 base; junction bases outside the gene matches: 4. The CDR3 contains 15 residues. The CDR3 spells CASSSRQGANTEAFF. In DNA form, the CDR3 reads TGCGCCAGCAGCTCGAGACAGGGGGCGAACACTGAAGCTTTCTTT.

This chain connects TRBV6-6 to TRBJ1-2; 7 bases map to TRBD1. The CDR3 runs to 14 residues. Unmatched junction bases numbered 9, after V lost 5 bases and J lost 6 bases. CDR1 and CDR2 from the germline V gene are MNHNY and SVGAGI (reference sequence). The CDR3: CASSQTGSAHGYTF. The DNA for the CDR3 is TGTGCCAGCAGTCAGACAGGGAGCGCCCATGGCTACACCTTC.

This chain connects TRBV6-5 to TRBJ1-3; D is ambiguous. The V gene's germline CDR1 is MNHEY and CDR2 SVGAGI. CDR3 length: 13 residues. The ends were cut back, 2 bases at V and 9 bases at J, with 11 bases in the middle. The CDR3 loop reads CASSYQSGGTIYF. The CDR3 bases are TGTGCCAGCAGTTACCAGTCCGGCGGCACCATATATTTT.